This section outlines one T cell receptor (beta chain) sequence together with its context. The antigen remains unidentified. Viral peptide pool expansion of antigen-specific CD4+ T cells preceded sequencing in the ViraFEST assay. Investigators separated out CD4+ T cells once more than nine days of culture had passed. Previously uninfected by SARS-CoV-2, the vaccine recipients also showed negative nucleocapsid antibodies. Replacing half the medium with IL-2 medium was done on days 3 and 7. The data were obtained in a study of vaccination effects on CD4 cells after COVID-19. Study results and limitations: Early timepoints after infection were absent, and convalescent patients were few in the study.

The CDR3 is 14 residues long. With V trimmed by 5 bases and J by 7 bases, 8 bases remained unmatched. Germline-derived CDR1 and CDR2 are MNHEY and SVGAGI. TCRdb's copy holds only in-frame clones and misses some; the assay was immunoSEQ multiplex PCR. Here the sample spans about 52,000 clones, nearly 80% being singletons. This chain links TRBV6-5 with TRBJ1-2; TRBD1 agrees at 9 bases. The source is a human donor who received a COVID-19 vaccine. The source material was CD4+ T cells from PBMCs cultured with HCoV-OC43 spike peptides, sampled before COVID-19 vaccination. Subset described: HCoV-OC43 spike overlapping peptide pool stimulation. The CDR3 spells CASSRNRGPSGYTF. The CDR3 DNA is TGTGCCAGCAGTCGTAACAGGGGGCCTAGTGGCTACACCTTC.